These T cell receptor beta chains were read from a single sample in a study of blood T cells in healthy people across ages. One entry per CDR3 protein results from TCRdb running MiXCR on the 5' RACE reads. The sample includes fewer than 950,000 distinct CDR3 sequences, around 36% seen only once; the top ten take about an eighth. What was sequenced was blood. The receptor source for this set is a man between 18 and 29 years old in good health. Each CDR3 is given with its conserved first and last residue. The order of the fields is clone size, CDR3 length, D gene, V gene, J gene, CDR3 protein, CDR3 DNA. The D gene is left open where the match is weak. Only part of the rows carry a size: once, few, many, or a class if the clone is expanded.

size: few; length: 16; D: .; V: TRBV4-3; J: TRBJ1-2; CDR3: CASSQEATGANYGYTF; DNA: TGCGCCAGCAGCCAAGAGGCGACCGGTGCTAACTATGGCTACACCTTC
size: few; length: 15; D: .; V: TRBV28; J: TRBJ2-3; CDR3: CASTTTGVGTDTQYF; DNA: TGTGCCAGCACCACTACGGGGGTAGGGACAGATACGCAGTATTTT
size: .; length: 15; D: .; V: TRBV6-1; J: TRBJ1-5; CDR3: CASSEAGGPRWPQHF; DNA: TGTGCCAGCAGTGAAGCCGGGGGCCCGCGGTGGCCCCAGCATTTT
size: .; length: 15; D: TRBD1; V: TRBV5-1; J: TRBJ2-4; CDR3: CASSPGQGASCIQYF; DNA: TGCGCCAGCAGCCCAGGACAGGGGGCATCTTGCATTCAGTACTTC
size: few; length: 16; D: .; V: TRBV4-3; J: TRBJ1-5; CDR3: CASSPETGGGNQPQHF; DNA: TGCGCCAGCAGCCCCGAAACCGGGGGGGGAAATCAGCCCCAGCATTTT
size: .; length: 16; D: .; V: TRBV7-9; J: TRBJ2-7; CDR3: CAGSFGESGGFYEQYF; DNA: TGTGCCGGCAGCTTCGGGGAGTCCGGGGGATTCTACGAGCAGTACTTC
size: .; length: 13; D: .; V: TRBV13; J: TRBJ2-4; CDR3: CASSLGGNNIQYF; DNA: TGTGCCAGCAGCTTAGGAGGCAACAACATTCAGTACTTC
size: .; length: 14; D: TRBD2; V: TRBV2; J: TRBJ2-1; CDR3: CASSREGLYNEQFF; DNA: TGTGCCAGCAGTAGGGAGGGCCTATACAATGAGCAGTTCTTC
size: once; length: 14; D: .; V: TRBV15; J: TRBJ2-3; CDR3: CATSANKGKDTQYF; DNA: TGTGCCACCAGCGCCAATAAAGGGAAAGATACGCAGTATTTT
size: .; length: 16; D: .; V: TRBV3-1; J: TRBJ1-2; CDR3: CASSQSGGRGNYGYTF; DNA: TGTGCCAGCAGCCAGTCCGGCGGGAGGGGCAACTATGGCTACACCTTC
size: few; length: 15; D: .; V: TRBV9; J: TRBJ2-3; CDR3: CASSLETDGTDTQYF; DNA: TGTGCCAGCAGCCTCGAGACAGATGGGACAGATACGCAGTATTTT
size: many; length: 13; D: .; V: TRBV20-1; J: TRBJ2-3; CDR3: CSAPPPGADTQYF; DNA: TGCAGTGCTCCGCCTCCTGGCGCAGATACGCAGTATTTT
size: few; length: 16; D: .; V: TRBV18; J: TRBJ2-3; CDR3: CASSPSPGQSTDTQYF; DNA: TGTGCCAGCTCACCATCTCCTGGACAGTCCACAGATACGCAGTATTTT
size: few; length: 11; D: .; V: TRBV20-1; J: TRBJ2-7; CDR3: CSVFEKYEQYF; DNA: TGCAGCGTATTCGAAAAGTACGAGCAGTACTTC
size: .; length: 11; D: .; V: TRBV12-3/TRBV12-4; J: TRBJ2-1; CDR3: CASSLGRSQFF; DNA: TGTGCCAGCAGTTTAGGGCGATCACAGTTCTTC
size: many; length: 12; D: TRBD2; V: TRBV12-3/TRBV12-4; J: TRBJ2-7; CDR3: CASSPSGVEQYF; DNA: TGTGCCAGCAGTCCGAGCGGGGTCGAGCAGTACTTC
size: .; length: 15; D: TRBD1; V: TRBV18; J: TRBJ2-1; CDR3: CASSSGQGYYNEQFF; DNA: TGTGCCAGCTCATCTGGACAGGGGTACTACAATGAGCAGTTCTTC
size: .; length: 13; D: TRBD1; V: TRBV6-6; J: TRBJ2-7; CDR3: CASSPGQRYEQYF; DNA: TGTGCCAGCAGTCCGGGACAGCGGTACGAGCAGTACTTC
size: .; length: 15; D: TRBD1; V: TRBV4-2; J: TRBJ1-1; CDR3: CASRQNTGVSTEAFF; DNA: TGTGCCAGCAGACAAAACACAGGGGTAAGCACTGAAGCTTTCTTT
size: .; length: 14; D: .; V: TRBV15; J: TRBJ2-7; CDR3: CATSRDLSSYEQYF; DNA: TGTGCCACCAGCAGAGATCTTAGCTCCTACGAGCAGTACTTC
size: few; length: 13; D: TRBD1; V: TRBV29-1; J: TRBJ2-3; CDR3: CSVAGGMTDTQYF; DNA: TGCAGCGTCGCAGGGGGAATGACAGATACGCAGTATTTT
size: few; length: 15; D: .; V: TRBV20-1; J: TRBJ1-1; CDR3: CSARGGRDVYTEAFF; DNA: TGCAGTGCTAGAGGTGGCAGGGATGTATACACTGAAGCTTTCTTT
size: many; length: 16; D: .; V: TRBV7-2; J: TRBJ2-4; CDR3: CASSYTGIVAKNIQYF; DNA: TGTGCCAGCAGCTATACAGGGATAGTAGCCAAAAACATTCAGTACTTC
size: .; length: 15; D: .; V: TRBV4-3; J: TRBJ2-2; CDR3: CASSQGTGYTGELFF; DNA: TGCGCCAGCAGCCAAGGTACAGGGTACACCGGGGAGCTGTTTTTT
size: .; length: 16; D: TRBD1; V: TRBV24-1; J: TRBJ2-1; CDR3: CATSDHRGVSYNEQFF; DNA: TGTGCCACCAGTGATCACAGGGGAGTATCCTACAATGAGCAGTTCTTC
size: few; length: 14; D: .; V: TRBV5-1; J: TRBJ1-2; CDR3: CASSLGTYNYGYTF; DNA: TGCGCCAGCAGCTTGGGAACCTATAACTATGGCTACACCTTC
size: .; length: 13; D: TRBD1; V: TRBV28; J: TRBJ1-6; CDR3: CASRATGDSPLHF; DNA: TGTGCCAGCAGGGCTACAGGGGATTCACCCCTCCACTTT
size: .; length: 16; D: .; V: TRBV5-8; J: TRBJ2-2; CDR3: CASSLIPRGNTGELFF; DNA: TGTGCCAGCAGCTTGATCCCACGGGGGAACACCGGGGAGCTGTTTTTT
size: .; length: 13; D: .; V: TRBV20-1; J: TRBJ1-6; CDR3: CSASTGGGPPLHF; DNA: TGCAGTGCTAGTACCGGGGGTGGTCCTCCCCTCCACTTT
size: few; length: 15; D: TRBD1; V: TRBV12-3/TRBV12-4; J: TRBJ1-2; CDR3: CASREQGKGSYGYTF; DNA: TGTGCCAGCAGAGAACAGGGGAAGGGTAGCTATGGCTACACCTTC
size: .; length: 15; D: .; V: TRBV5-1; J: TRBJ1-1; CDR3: CASSLEGWGDTEAFF; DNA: TGCGCCAGCAGCTTGGAAGGATGGGGCGACACTGAAGCTTTCTTT
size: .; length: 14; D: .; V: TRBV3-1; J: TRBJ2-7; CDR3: CASSQGVRFYEQYF; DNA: TGTGCCAGCAGCCAAGGTGTCAGGTTCTACGAGCAGTACTTC
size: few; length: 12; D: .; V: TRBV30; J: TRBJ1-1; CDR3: CAWSVLGTEAFF; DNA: TGTGCCTGGAGTGTACTCGGCACTGAAGCTTTCTTT
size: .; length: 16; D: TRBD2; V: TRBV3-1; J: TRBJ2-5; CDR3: CASSQDWTSGEETQYF; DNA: TGTGCCAGCAGCCAAGACTGGACTAGCGGGGAAGAGACCCAGTACTTC
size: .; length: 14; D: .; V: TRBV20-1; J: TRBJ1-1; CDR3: CSASGSGMNTEAFF; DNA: TGCAGTGCGTCCGGGTCGGGTATGAACACTGAAGCTTTCTTT
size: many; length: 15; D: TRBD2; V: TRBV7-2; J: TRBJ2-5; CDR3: CASSLASGGRETQYF; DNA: TGTGCCAGCAGCTTAGCTTCGGGGGGGAGAGAGACCCAGTACTTC
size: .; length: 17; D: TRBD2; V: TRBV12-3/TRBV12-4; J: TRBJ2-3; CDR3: CASSPGTSGGVLYAQYF; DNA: TGTGCCAGCAGCCCCGGGACTAGCGGGGGGGTCCTGTATGCGCAGTATTTT
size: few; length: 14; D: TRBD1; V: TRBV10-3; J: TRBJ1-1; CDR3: CAISESQGGTEAFF; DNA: TGTGCCATCAGTGAGTCGCAGGGGGGGACTGAAGCTTTCTTT
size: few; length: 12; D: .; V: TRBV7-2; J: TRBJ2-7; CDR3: CASSIRGREQYF; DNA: TGTGCCAGCAGCATCCGGGGCCGCGAGCAGTACTTC
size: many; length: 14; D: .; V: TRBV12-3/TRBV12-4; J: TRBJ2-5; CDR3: CASSFTAIQETQYF; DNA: TGTGCCAGCAGTTTCACGGCTATCCAAGAGACCCAGTACTTC
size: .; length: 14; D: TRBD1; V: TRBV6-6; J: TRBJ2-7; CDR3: CASTEQGADNEQYF; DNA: TGTGCCAGCACCGAACAGGGGGCGGACAATGAGCAGTACTTC
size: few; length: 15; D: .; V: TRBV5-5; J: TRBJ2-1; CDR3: CASSLWDGAYNEQFF; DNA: TGTGCCAGCAGCTTATGGGACGGAGCCTACAATGAGCAGTTCTTC
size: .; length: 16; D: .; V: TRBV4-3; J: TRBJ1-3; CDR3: CASSQGTVGSGNTIYF; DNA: TGCGCCAGCAGCCAAGGGACGGTGGGCTCTGGAAACACCATATATTTT
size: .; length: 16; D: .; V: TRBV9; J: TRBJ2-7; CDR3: CASSVRGRRPRYEQYF; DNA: TGTGCCAGCAGCGTACGGGGCAGGCGCCCCCGCTACGAGCAGTACTTC
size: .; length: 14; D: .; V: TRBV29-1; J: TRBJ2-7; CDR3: CSVEANKGGSEQYF; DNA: TGCAGCGTTGAAGCCAACAAGGGAGGATCCGAGCAGTACTTC
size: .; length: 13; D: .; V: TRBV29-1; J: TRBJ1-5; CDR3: CSVGVRHNQPQHF; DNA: TGCAGCGTTGGCGTCAGGCACAATCAGCCCCAGCATTTT
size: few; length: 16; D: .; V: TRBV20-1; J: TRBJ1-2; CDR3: CSARPGTYSGGYGYTF; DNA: TGCAGTGCCCGCCCCGGGACGTACAGCGGGGGCTATGGCTACACCTTC
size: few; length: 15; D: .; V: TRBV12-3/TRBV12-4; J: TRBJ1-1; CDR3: CASSFSILSNTEAFF; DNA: TGTGCCAGCAGTTTCTCAATCTTGTCGAACACTGAAGCTTTCTTT
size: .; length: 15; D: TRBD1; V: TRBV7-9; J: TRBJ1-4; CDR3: CASTPGGHSNEKLFF; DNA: TGTGCCAGCACTCCAGGGGGGCATTCTAATGAAAAACTGTTTTTT
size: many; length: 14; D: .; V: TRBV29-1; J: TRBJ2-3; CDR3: CSVEGTQSTDTQYF; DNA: TGCAGCGTCGAGGGGACCCAGAGCACAGATACGCAGTATTTT